This T cell receptor beta chain was captured in a study of human T cells and chemical hapten exposure. Study at large: Women made up most patients, who had alopecia areata, totalis or universalis. Study results and caveats: TCRs exceeding a frequency of 1 in 1000 stayed unchanged under DPC sensitization. Relative to controls, expanded TCRs formed significantly more large CDR3 similarity clusters.

The time point denotes: patch test 3, about 24 weeks after DPC sensitization. Indicated treatment: therapeutic diphenylcyclopropenone sensitization with weekly scalp DPC. Original processing notes: TCRs per sample had a median of approximately 96,000 and ranged from about 23,224 to 700,000. TCRdb analysed the RACE reads with MiXCR anew, one entry per CDR3 protein. These V and J calls originate from TCRdb's pipeline instead of the authors' own analysis. The table shows 110,000 or so distinct CDR3 sequences, with 30% to 35% occurring only once. Comment on this clonotype: Its antigen is not known.

CDR1 is DFQATT and CDR2 is SNEGSKA in the germline V gene (reference sequence). V was shortened by 5 bases and J by 0 bases, with 17 bases between the two germline ends. The CDR3 length is 15 residues. Sequenced material: whole blood, taken in connection with sensitization to the hapten diphenylcyclopropenone (DPC). This chain joins TRBV20-1 and TRBJ2-7; possible D gene TRBD2, 7 bases. The TCR comes from a man aged 40-55 years with alopecia areata. Some clones in this sample may be carry-over from other donors' samples. CDR3 sequence reads: CSAQAGHSFSYEQYF. The CDR3 DNA is TGCAGTGCTCAAGCGGGACACTCATTCTCCTACGAGCAGTACTTC.